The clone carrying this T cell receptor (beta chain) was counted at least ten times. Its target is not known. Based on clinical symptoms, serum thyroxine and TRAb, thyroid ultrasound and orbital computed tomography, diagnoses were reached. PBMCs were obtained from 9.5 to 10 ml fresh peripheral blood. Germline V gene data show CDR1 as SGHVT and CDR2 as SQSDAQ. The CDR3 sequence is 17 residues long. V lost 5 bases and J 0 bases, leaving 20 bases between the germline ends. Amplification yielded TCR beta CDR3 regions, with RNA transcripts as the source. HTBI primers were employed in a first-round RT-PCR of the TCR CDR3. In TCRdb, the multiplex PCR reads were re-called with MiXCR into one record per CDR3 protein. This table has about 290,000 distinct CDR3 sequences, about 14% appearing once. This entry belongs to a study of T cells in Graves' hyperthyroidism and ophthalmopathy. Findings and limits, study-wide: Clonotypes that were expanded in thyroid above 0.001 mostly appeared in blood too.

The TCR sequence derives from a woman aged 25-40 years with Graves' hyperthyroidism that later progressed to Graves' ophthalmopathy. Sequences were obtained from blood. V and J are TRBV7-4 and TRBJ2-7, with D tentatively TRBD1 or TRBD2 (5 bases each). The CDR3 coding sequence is TGTGCCAGCAGCCCAGAAACCCGGGACGGAAGCTCCTACGAGCAGTACTTC. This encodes CASSPETRDGSSYEQYF.